A single TCR beta chain is shown here with its context. As yet, its antigen is unknown. Germline V gene sequence: CDR1 LNHDA, CDR2 SQIVND (reference sequence). The CDR3 consists of 13 residues. Trimming shortened V by 5 bases and J by 2 bases, and 8 bases separated the two germline ends. The sample comes from a study of cytomegalovirus exposure and HLA in healthy donors. Primers: 60 Vbeta forward and 13 Jbeta reverse. Sequencing was performed with immunoSEQ multiplex PCR; in TCRdb, only in-frame clones are kept and a portion is missing. The sample carries roughly 200,000 clones, roughly 80% recorded once. General study points: Reportedly, diagnosis of cytomegalovirus status by the classifier showed high specificity and sensitivity. There were some V segments, including TRBV6-2 and TRBV6-3, excluded as indistinguishable. It was reported in a later analysis that an Asian-associated ancestry cluster showed fewer N-insertions than the approximately 670-donor mean.

Sequenced sample: PBMCs. This receptor was taken from a woman aged 25 to 39 in good health and CMV-seropositive. The chain uses TRBV19 and TRBJ2-3; tentatively, D is TRBD1 (6 bases). This CDR3 reads CASSSGDTDTQYF. CDR3 DNA sequence: TGTGCCAGTAGTTCAGGGGACACAGATACGCAGTATTTT. Complete variable domain (other parts from reference TRBV19 and TRBJ2-3): DGGITQSPKYLFRKEGQNVTLSCEQNLNHDAMYWYRQDPGQGLRLIYYSQIVNDFQKGDIAEGYSVSREKKESFPLTVTSAQKNPTAFYLCASSSGDTDTQYFGPGTRLTVL.